This is a list of T cell receptor beta chains from one sample in a study of blood T cell repertoires in COVID-19. Assay: immunoSEQ multiplex PCR; the TCRdb copy retains only in-frame clones and omits some. Counted here are over 150,000 clones, approximately 85% occurring once; the ten biggest clones make up about 9.4%. The sample consisted of PBMCs or T cells enriched from blood (not recorded which). These receptors all stem from a woman aged 18-30 years who had recovered from COVID-19. The CDR3 runs from the conserved cysteine through the conserved F or W. The D gene is left open where the match is weak. Expanded clones get a size class; other rows say once, few or many, or leave the size out.

D: TRBD1; V: TRBV28; size: .; J: TRBJ1-2; DNA: TGTGCCAGCAGAGAGATTCAGGAGGGGGCTTATGGCTACACCTTC; CDR3: CASREIQEGAYGYTF
D: .; V: TRBV27; size: .; J: TRBJ2-7; DNA: TGTGCCAGCAGTGAGTTCGCACCCTACGAGCAGTACTTC; CDR3: CASSEFAPYEQYF
D: .; V: TRBV7-9; size: .; J: TRBJ2-3; DNA: TGTGCCAGCAGCCAATCCACAGATACGCAGTATTTT; CDR3: CASSQSTDTQYF
D: TRBD2; V: TRBV7-2; size: few; J: TRBJ2-2; DNA: TGTGCCAGCAGCTTAGCGGGGACTAGCTGGGTCACCGGGGAGCTGTTTTTT; CDR3: CASSLAGTSWVTGELFF
D: TRBD1; V: TRBV27; size: once; J: TRBJ1-2; DNA: TGTGCCAGCAGTTTAAACAGGGGAGGTGGCTACACCTTC; CDR3: CASSLNRGGGYTF
D: .; V: TRBV19; size: .; J: TRBJ2-7; DNA: TGTGCCAGTATTAGTTCCCGTGGCAGGTGGCCCTACGAGCAGTACTTC; CDR3: CASISSRGRWPYEQYF
D: TRBD1; V: TRBV6-5; size: .; J: TRBJ1-4; DNA: TGTGCCAGCAGTTTGGGACAGGGTAATGAAAAACTGTTTTTT; CDR3: CASSLGQGNEKLFF
D: .; V: TRBV4-1; size: .; J: TRBJ2-7; DNA: TGCGCCAGCAGCCAAGAGGGCGCAGGCTACGAGCAGTACTTC; CDR3: CASSQEGAGYEQYF
D: TRBD1; V: TRBV5-1; size: .; J: TRBJ2-7; DNA: TGCGCCAGCAGCCTTGGACACTTTGGGACAGGGTTAACCTACGAGCAGTACTTC; CDR3: CASSLGHFGTGLTYEQYF
D: TRBD1; V: TRBV4-1; size: .; J: TRBJ1-3; DNA: TGCGCCAGCAGCCAAGGACAGGGTCTAAACACCATATATTTT; CDR3: CASSQGQGLNTIYF
D: .; V: TRBV10-3; size: .; J: TRBJ2-3; DNA: TGTGCCATCAGTGGGCAGGGCGATACAACTAGCACAGATACGCAGTATTTT; CDR3: CAISGQGDTTSTDTQYF
D: .; V: TRBV2; size: .; J: TRBJ2-2; DNA: TGTGCCAGCAACTACTGGCGGGACAACACCGGGGAGCTGTTTTTT; CDR3: CASNYWRDNTGELFF
D: TRBD1; V: TRBV27; size: once; J: TRBJ1-3; DNA: TGTGCCAGCAGTTTACCTCATTTCGACAGGGAGGGAAACACCATATATTTT; CDR3: CASSLPHFDREGNTIYF
D: .; V: TRBV9; size: .; J: TRBJ2-7; DNA: TGTGCCAGCAGCGTAGGACCCGACTCTGATTACGAGCAGTACTTC; CDR3: CASSVGPDSDYEQYF
D: TRBD2; V: TRBV20-1; size: .; J: TRBJ2-1; DNA: TGCAGTGCTAGTCGGACTAGCGGGAGGTTCAGGAGCTCCTACAATGAGCAGTTCTTC; CDR3: CSASRTSGRFRSSYNEQFF
D: .; V: TRBV15; size: .; J: TRBJ2-5; DNA: TGTGCCACCAGCAGAGATAGCCTATCACAAGAGACCCAGTACTTC; CDR3: CATSRDSLSQETQYF
D: .; V: TRBV7-9; size: .; J: TRBJ1-2; DNA: TGTGCCAGCAGCTTAGGAACCGGTTGGGGCTACACCTTC; CDR3: CASSLGTGWGYTF
D: TRBD2; V: TRBV7-2; size: .; J: TRBJ2-3; DNA: TGTGCCAGCACCGGACTAGCGGCAGATACGCAGTATTTT; CDR3: CASTGLAADTQYF
D: TRBD1; V: TRBV7-9; size: few; J: TRBJ2-7; DNA: TGTGCCAGCAGCTTAGAACTGGGACAGGGATCCTACGAGCAGTACTTC; CDR3: CASSLELGQGSYEQYF
D: TRBD1; V: TRBV10-1; size: .; J: TRBJ1-2; DNA: TGCGCCAGCAGTCTCGGACAGGGCTATGGCTACACCTTC; CDR3: CASSLGQGYGYTF